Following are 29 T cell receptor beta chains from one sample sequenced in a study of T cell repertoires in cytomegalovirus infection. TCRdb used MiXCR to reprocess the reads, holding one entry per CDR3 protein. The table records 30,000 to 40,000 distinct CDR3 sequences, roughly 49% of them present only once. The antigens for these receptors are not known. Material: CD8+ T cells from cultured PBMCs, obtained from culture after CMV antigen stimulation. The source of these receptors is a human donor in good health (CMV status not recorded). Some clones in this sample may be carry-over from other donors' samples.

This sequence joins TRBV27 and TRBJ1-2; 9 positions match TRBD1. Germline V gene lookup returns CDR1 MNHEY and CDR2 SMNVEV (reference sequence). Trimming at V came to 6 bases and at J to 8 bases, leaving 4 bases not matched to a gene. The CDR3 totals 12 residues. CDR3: CASSPGTGGYTF. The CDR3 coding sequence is TGTGCCAGCAGCCCCGGGACAGGGGGCTACACCTTC.

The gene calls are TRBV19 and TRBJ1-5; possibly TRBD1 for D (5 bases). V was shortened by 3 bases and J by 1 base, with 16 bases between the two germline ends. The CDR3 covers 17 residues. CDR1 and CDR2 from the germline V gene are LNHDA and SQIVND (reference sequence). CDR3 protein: CASSMGVGGTSNQPQHF. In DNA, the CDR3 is TGTGCCAGTAGTATGGGTGTCGGGGGTACGAGCAATCAGCCCCAGCATTTT.

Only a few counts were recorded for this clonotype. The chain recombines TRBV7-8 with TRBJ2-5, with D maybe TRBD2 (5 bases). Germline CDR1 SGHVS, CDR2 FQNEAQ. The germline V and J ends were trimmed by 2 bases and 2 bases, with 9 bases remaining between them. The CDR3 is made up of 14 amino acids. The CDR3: CASSLNGNQETQYF. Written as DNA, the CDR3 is TGTGCCAGCAGCTTAAACGGGAATCAAGAGACCCAGTACTTC.

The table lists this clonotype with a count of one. Written as DNA, the CDR3 is TGTGCCAGCAGTCCGGGGCCAGATACGCAGTATTTT. Encoded protein: CASSPGPDTQYF. The chain joins TRBV27 to TRBJ2-3; possibly TRBD1 or TRBD2 for D (5 bases each). The V end lost 5 bases, the J end lost 4 bases, and 7 bases lay between the germline ends. Germline V gene lookup returns CDR1 MNHEY and CDR2 SMNVEV (reference sequence). CDR3 length equals 12 residues.

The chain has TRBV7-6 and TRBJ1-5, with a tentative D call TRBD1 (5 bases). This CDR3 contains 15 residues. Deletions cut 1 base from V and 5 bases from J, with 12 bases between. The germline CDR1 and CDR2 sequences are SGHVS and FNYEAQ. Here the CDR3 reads CASSLESGAYQPQHF. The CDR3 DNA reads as TGTGCCAGCAGCTTAGAATCCGGGGCATATCAGCCCCAGCATTTT.

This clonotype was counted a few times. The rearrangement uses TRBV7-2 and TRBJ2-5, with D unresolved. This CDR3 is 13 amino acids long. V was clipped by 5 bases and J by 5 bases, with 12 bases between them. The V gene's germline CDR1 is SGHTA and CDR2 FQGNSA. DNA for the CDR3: TGTGCCAGCAGCACGGCCATAGGCGAGACCCAGTACTTC. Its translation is CASSTAIGETQYF.

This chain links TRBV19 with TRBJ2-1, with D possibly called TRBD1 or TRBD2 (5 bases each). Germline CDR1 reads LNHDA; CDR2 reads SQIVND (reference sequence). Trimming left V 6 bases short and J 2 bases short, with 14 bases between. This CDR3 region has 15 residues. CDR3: CASRYRSGPYNEQFF. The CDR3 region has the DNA TGTGCCAGTAGGTATAGGTCGGGACCCTACAATGAGCAGTTCTTC.

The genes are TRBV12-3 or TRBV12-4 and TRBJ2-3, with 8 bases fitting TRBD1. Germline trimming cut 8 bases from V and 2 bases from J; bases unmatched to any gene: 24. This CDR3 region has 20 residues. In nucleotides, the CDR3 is TGTGCCAGCGGCACCCTCAAGTTACGGGACAGGAGCCACCTCACAGATACGCAGTATTTT. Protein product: CASGTLKLRDRSHLTDTQYF.

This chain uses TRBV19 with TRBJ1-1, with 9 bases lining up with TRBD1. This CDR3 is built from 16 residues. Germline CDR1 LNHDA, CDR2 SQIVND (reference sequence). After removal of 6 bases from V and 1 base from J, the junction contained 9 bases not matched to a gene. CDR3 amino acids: CASRSRTGASNTEAFF. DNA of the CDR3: TGTGCCAGTAGGTCCAGGACAGGGGCCTCGAACACTGAAGCTTTCTTT.

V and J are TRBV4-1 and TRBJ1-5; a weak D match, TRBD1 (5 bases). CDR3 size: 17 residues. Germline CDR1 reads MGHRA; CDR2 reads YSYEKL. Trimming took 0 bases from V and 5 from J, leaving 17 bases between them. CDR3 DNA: TGCGCCAGCAGCCAAGATGGAGGGAGTACAGGCGATCAGCCCCAGCATTTT. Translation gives CASSQDGGSTGDQPQHF.

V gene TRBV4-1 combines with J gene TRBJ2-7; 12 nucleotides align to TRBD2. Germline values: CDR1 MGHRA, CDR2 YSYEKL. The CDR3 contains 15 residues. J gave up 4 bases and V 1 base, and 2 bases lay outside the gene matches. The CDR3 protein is CASSQGLAGVYEQYF. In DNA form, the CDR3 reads TGCGCCAGCAGCCAAGGACTAGCGGGAGTATACGAGCAGTACTTC.

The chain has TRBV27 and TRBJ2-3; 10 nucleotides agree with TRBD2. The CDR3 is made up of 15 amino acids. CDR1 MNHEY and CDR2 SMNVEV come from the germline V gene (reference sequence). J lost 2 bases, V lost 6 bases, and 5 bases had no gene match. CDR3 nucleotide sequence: TGTGCCAGCAGCAAACTAGCGGGGTACACAGATACGCAGTATTTT. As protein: CASSKLAGYTDTQYF.

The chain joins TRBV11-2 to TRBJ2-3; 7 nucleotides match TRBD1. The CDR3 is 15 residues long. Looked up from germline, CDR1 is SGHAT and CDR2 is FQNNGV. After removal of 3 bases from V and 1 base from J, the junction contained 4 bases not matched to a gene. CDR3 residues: CASSFVGGGTDTQYF. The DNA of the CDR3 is TGTGCCAGCAGCTTCGTAGGGGGCGGCACAGATACGCAGTATTTT.

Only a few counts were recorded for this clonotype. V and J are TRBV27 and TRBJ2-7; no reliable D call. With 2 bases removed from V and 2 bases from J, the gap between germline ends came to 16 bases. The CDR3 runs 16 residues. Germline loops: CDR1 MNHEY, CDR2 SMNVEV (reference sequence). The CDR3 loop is CASSLSYSAWPYEQYF. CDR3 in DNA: TGTGCCAGCAGTTTAAGTTACAGCGCTTGGCCCTACGAGCAGTACTTC.

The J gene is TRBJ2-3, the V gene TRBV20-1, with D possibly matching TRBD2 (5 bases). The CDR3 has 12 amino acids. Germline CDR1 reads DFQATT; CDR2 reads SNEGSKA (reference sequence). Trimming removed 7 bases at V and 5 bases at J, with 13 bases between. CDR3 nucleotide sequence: TGCAGTGGGGGAGAGGCGGGAGATACGCAGTATTTT. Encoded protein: CSGGEAGDTQYF.

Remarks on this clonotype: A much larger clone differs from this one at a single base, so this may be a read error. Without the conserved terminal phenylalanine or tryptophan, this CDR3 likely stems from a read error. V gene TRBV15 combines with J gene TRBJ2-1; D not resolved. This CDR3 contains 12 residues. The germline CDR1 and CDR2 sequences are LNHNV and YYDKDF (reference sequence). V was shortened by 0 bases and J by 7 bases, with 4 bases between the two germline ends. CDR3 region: CATSRDRNEQFI. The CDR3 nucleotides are TGTGCCACCAGCAGAGACAGGAATGAGCAGTTCATC.

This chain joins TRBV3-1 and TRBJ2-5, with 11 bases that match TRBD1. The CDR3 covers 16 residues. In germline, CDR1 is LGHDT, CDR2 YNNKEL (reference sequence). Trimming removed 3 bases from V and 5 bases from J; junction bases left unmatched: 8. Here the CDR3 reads CASSQRTGGYVETQYF. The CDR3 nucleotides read TGTGCCAGCAGCCAGCGGACAGGGGGCTACGTGGAGACCCAGTACTTC.

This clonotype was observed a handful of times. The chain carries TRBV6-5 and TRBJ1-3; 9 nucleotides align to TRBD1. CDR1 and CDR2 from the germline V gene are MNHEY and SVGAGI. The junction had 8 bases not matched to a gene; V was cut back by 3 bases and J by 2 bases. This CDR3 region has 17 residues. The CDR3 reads CASSYGQGRRTGNTIYF. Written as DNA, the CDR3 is TGTGCCAGCAGTTATGGACAGGGGCGGAGGACTGGAAACACCATATATTTT.

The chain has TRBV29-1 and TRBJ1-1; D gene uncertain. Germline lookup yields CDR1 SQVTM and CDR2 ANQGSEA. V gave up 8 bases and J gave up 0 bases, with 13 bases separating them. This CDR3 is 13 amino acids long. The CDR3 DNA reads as TGCAGCACCCCGGACGGATTGAACACTGAAGCTTTCTTT. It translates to CSTPDGLNTEAFF.

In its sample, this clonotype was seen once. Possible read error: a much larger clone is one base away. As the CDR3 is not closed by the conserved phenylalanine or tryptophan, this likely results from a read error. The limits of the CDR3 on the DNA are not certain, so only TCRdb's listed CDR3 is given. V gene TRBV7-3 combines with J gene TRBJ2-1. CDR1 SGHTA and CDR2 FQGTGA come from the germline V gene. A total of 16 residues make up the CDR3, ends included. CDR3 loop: CASSLLGISTYNDLFL.

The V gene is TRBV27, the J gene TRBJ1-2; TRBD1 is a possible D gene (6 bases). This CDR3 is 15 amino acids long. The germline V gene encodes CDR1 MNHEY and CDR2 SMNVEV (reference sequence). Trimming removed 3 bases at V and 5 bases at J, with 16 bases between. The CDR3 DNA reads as TGTGCCAGCAGTTTCTCACAGGGCGGAGGTTATGGCTACACCTTC. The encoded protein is CASSFSQGGGYGYTF.

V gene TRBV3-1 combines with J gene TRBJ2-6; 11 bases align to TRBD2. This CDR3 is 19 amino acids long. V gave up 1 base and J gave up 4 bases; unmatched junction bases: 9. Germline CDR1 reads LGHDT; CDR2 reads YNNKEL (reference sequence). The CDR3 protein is CASSQVAGGPGAGANVLTF. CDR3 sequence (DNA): TGTGCCAGCAGCCAAGTAGCGGGGGGGCCGGGTGCCGGGGCCAACGTCCTGACTTTC.

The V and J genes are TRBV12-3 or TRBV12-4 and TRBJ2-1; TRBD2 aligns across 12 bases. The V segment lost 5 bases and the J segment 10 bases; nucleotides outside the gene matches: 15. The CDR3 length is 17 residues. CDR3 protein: CASSPDLTSGRVGEQFF. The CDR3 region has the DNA TGTGCCAGCAGTCCTGACCTGACTAGCGGGAGAGTAGGAGAGCAGTTCTTC.

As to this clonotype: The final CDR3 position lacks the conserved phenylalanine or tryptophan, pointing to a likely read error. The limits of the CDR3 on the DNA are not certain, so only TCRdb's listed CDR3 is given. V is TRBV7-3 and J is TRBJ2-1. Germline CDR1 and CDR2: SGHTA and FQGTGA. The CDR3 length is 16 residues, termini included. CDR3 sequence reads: CASSLLGISTYNDLFV.

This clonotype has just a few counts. CDR3 sequence (DNA): TGTGCCAGCAGCTTAATTCCGGGAACCTACGAGCAGTACTTC. It specifies CASSLIPGTYEQYF. The chain is built from TRBV7-2 and TRBJ2-7; the D gene is possibly TRBD2 (5 bases). Trimming left V 2 bases short and J 2 bases short, with 10 bases between. Per germline, CDR1 SGHTA and CDR2 FQGNSA. The CDR3 extends over 14 amino acids.

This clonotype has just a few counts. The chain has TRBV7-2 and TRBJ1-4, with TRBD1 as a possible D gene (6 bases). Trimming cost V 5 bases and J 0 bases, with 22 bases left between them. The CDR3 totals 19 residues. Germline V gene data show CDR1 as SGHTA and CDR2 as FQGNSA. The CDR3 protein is CASSRPGTQGVATNEKLFF. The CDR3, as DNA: TGTGCCAGCAGCCGTCCCGGGACACAAGGGGTGGCAACTAATGAAAAACTGTTTTTT. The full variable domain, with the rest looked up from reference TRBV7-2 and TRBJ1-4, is GAGVSQSPSNKVTEKGKDVELRCDPISGHTALYWYRQSLGQGLEFLIYFQGNSAPDKSGLPSDRFSAERTGGSVSTLTIQRTQQEDSAVYLCASSRPGTQGVATNEKLFFGSGTQLSVL.

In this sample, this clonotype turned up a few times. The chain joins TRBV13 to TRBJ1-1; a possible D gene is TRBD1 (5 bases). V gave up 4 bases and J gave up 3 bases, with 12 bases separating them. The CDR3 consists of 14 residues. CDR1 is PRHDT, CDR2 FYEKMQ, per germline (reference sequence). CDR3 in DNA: TGTGCCAGCAGCTATCAGAGGGGACACACTGAAGCTTTCTTT. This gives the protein CASSYQRGHTEAFF.

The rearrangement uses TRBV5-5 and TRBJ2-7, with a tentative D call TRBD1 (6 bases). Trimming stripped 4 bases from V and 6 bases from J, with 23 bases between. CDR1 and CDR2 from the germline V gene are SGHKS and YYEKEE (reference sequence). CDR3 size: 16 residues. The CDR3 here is CASSGQAQGLSGEQYF. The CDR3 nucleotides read TGTGCCAGCAGCGGTCAGGCACAGGGTCTTTCGGGCGAGCAGTACTTC.

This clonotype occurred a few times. CDR3 sequence: CASSLDFGGMNNQPQHF. Written as DNA, the CDR3 is TGTGCCAGCAGCTTAGATTTCGGCGGTATGAACAATCAGCCCCAGCATTTT. V usage is TRBV7-9 and J usage is TRBJ1-5; no clear D gene. From germline, CDR1 is SEHNR and CDR2 FQNEAQ (reference sequence). The V gene lost 1 base and the J gene lost 3 bases, with 16 bases spanning the gap. The CDR3 covers 17 residues.